The clone carrying this T cell receptor (beta chain) was detected many times. What it binds is unknown. The V segment lost 5 bases and the J segment 6 bases; nucleotides outside the gene matches: 5. Germline CDR1 reads MDHEN; CDR2 reads SYDVKM. The CDR3 runs to 13 residues. This specimen belongs to a study of T cells in Graves' hyperthyroidism and ophthalmopathy. General study results and limits: The model's output predicted ophthalmopathy at a median of about 6.5 months prior to onset.

There were TCR beta CDR3 regions amplified from RNA transcripts. When the TCR CDR3 underwent first-round RT-PCR, the HTBI primer set was used. TCRdb used MiXCR to reprocess the multiplex PCR reads, holding one entry per CDR3 protein. The sample holds hundreds of thousands of distinct CDR3 sequences, about 13% seen once. V is TRBV28 and J is TRBJ2-7; 9 bases fit TRBD1. Sequenced input: blood. The origin of this receptor is a woman in her late teens or twenties with Graves' hyperthyroidism. The CDR3 spells CASSGRDRVEQYF. As DNA, the CDR3 is TGTGCCAGCAGTGGGCGGGACAGGGTCGAGCAGTACTTC.